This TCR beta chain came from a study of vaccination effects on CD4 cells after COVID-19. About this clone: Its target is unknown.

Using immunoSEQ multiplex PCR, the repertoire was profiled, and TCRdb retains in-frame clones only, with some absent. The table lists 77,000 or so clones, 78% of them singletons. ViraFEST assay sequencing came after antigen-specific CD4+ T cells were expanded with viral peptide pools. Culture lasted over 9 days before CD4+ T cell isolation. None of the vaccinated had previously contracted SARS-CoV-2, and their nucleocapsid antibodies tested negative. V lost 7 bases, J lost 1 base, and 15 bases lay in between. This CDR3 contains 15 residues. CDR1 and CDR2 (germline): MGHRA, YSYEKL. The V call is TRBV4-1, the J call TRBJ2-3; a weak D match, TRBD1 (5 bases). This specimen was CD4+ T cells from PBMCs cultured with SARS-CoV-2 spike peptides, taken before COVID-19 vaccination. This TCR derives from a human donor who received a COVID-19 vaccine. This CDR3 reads CASTRQGSGTDTQYF. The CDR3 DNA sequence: TGCGCCAGCACCCGGCAGGGCAGTGGCACAGATACGCAGTATTTT.